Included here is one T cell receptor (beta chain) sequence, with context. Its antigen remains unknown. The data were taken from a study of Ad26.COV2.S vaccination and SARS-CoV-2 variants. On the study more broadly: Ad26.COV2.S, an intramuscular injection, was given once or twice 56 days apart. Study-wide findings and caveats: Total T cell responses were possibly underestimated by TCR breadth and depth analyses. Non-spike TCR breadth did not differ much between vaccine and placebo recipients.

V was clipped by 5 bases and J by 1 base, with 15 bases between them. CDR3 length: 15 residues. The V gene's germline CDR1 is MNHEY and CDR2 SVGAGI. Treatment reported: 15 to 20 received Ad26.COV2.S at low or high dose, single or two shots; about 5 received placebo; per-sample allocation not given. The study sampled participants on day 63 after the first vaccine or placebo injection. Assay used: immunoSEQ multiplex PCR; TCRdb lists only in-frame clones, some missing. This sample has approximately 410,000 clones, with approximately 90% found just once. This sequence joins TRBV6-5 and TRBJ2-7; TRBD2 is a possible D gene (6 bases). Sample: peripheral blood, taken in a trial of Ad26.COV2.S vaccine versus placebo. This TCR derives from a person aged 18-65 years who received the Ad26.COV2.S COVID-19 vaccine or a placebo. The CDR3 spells CASSTGLLLSYEQYF. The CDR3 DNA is TGTGCCAGCAGTACGGGACTTCTTCTATCCTACGAGCAGTACTTC.